This T cell receptor (beta chain) was captured in a study of T-cell memory formation after mild COVID-19. Study observations and caveats: Contracting clones localized mainly to CM and EM when CD4+ and mainly to EMRA when CD8+.

The length of the CDR3 is 15 residues. The V end was cut by 5 bases, the J end by 3 bases, with 16 bases between. Germline V gene data show CDR1 as MNHEY and CDR2 as SVGEGT. Libraries for TCRalpha and TCRbeta carried sample barcodes and unique molecular identifiers via 5'RACE. A single record per CDR3 protein comes from TCRdb applying MiXCR to the 5' RACE reads. Of about 190,000 distinct CDR3 sequences in the sample, about 27% are singletons; the top ten hold around 10%. The table lists this clonotype with many counts. Its antigen is unknown. The source is an adult woman who had mild COVID-19 (a few samples of this study predate the infection). Cell type and time point are not known. The J gene is TRBJ2-5, the V gene TRBV6-2 or TRBV6-3, with a tentative D call TRBD1 (6 bases). Input material: PBMCs or a T cell subset sorted from them (not recorded which). The DNA of the CDR3 is TGTGCCAGCAGTACCCTAGGGACACCGAAAGAGACCCAGTACTTC. This sequence encodes CASSTLGTPKETQYF.